The T cell receptor (beta chain) described here comes from a study of cytomegalovirus exposure and HLA in healthy donors. Germline CDR1 is LNHDA and CDR2 is SQIVND (reference sequence). Trimming pared 2 bases from V and 5 bases from J, leaving 9 bases between. The CDR3 is 14 amino acids. A multiplex PCR was run with 60 Vbeta primers and 13 Jbeta primers. Measured with immunoSEQ multiplex PCR; TCRdb has only the in-frame clones, and not every one. The sample lists over 85,000 clones; around 80% were seen once. About this clone itself: As yet, its antigen is unknown.

Whole-study findings and limits: An analysis done earlier found most TCR beta V segments productive about 87% or about 30% of the time. In a later analysis, HLA-C alleles had the fewest associated TCRs, DRB1 alleles the most. In a later analysis, TCR beta V- and J-gene trimming was associated with a missense DCLRE1C variant. Other equally common chains were less clonally expanded than HLA-associated TCR beta chains, a later analysis showed.

The chain couples TRBV19 to TRBJ2-2; TRBD1 is a possible D gene (5 bases). This sequence originates from a man under 40 in good health and CMV-seropositive. Sequenced: PBMCs. As DNA, the CDR3 is TGTGCCAGTAGTATAAAGGGGAAGACCGGGGAGCTGTTTTTT. Translation: CASSIKGKTGELFF.